Ten or more counts support the clone carrying this TCR beta chain. The data belong to a study of T cells in Graves' hyperthyroidism and ophthalmopathy. Amplification yielded TCR beta CDR3 regions, with RNA transcripts as the source. With the HTBI primer set, the TCR CDR3 went through a first round of RT-PCR. Via MiXCR, TCRdb re-called the multiplex PCR reads, giving one row per CDR3 protein. This sample has about 300,000 distinct CDR3 sequences; around 16% occur once, and the top ten carry around 35%. Germline CDR1 SGHTA, CDR2 FQGNSA. The CDR3 runs to 15 residues. The V gene lost 2 bases and the J gene lost 0 bases, with 8 bases spanning the gap.

This sequence joins TRBV7-2 and TRBJ2-1; D ambiguous. The source is a young man with Graves' hyperthyroidism. The sample comprised blood. The CDR3 nucleotides are TGTGCCAGCAGCTTACTATTCGGCTCCTACAATGAGCAGTTCTTC. Amino acid sequence: CASSLLFGSYNEQFF.